This TCR beta chain was captured by sequencing in a study of shared clonotypes between healthy human individuals. Study observations and caveats: Roughly 5% of naive CD4 clonotypes were common to a few donors. Larger richness was generally estimated for naive than memory subsets.

In the authors' methods: Junction-only immunoSEQ data arrived without quality scores, meaning filtering differed. Repertoires were generated with immunoSEQ multiplex PCR, while TCRdb's copy carries only in-frame clones and drops some. The DNA was the basis for D and trimming; V, J and clone size are from that table. This sample has 2 million to 3 million clones, with 90% to 95% found just once. Among the donors, all were Caucasian adults who lived in Nashville, Tennessee. For this clone: Its antigen is as yet unknown. The same CDR3 arises from other DNA sequences in this sample as well.

The CDR3 totals 14 residues. The germline gives CDR1 SGDLS, CDR2 YYNGEE. Between the trimmed V and J ends, which lost 2 bases and 0 bases, there was a span of 9 bases. The sequencing sample was made of naive CD4+ T cells sorted from blood. Subset described: CD45RA+ positively selected. The gene calls are TRBV9 and TRBJ2-7; weak D call: TRBD2 (6 bases). The source of this sequence is a man between 18 and 35 years old in good health. This chain's CDR3 is CASSVQGLSYEQYF. Written as DNA, the CDR3 is TGTGCCAGCAGCGTCCAGGGACTCTCCTACGAGCAGTACTTC.